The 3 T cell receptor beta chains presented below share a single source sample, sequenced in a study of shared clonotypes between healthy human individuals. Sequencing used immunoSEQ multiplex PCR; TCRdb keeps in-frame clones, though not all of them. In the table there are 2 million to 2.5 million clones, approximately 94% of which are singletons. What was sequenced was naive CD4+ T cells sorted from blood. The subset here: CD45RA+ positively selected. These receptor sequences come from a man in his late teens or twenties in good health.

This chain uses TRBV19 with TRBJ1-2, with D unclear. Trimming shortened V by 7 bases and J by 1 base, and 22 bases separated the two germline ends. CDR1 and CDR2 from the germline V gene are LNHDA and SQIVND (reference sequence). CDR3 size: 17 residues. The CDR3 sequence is CASTSNKYLAGNYGYTF. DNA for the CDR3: TGTGCCAGTACCTCCAATAAGTATCTCGCCGGTAACTATGGCTACACCTTC.

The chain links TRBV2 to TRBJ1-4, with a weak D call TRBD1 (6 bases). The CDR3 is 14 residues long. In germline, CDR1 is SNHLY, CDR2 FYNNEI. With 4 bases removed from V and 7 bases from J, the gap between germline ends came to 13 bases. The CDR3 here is CASSAWGASEKLFF. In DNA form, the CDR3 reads TGTGCCAGCAGTGCTTGGGGGGCAAGTGAAAAACTGTTTTTT.

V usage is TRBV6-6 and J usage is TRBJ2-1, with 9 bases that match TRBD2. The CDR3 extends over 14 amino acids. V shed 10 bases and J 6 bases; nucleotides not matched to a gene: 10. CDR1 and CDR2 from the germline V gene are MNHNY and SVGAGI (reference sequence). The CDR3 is CATEERGVVNEQFF. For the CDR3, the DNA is TGTGCCACCGAGGAGCGGGGGGTTGTCAATGAGCAGTTCTTC.